This T cell receptor (beta chain) was found in a study of cytomegalovirus exposure and HLA in healthy donors. Whole-study results and caveats: A later analysis reported that several of the most significant clusters appeared to be linked to common viral pathogens, among them Epstein-Barr virus.

Details on this clone: Its antigen is not known.

The PCR was carried out with 60 Vbeta primers and 13 Jbeta primers. Profiled with immunoSEQ multiplex PCR; TCRdb holds only in-frame clones, not every one. The sample holds about 140,000 clones, 80% to 90% seen once. The CDR3 runs 11 residues. V gave up 5 bases and J gave up 11 bases, with 10 bases separating them. Germline CDR1 is MNHEY and CDR2 is SVGAGI. The source of this sequence is a woman aged 40 to 50 in good health and CMV-seropositive. This chain uses TRBV6-5 with TRBJ2-1; D is possibly TRBD2 (6 bases). The sequenced material came from PBMCs. Here the CDR3 DNA reads TGTGCCAGCAGTAATGGCGGGAAGCAGTTCTTC. This encodes CASSNGGKQFF.